The 2 T cell receptor beta chains listed next were all sequenced from one sample in a study of shared T cell receptors in the human thymus. Method: immunoSEQ multiplex PCR; TCRdb's copy keeps in-frame clones and lacks some. The sample records about 710,000 clones, about 89% being singletons. The sample was also linked to a second study, of human thymus T cells.

Sequencing was performed on thymocytes. The receptors shown here come from a boy younger than two with a congenital heart defect.

V usage is TRBV9 and J usage is TRBJ2-3; the D is unclear. Looked up from germline, CDR1 is SGDLS and CDR2 is YYNGEE. Trimming pared 0 bases from V and 6 bases from J, leaving 11 bases between. The CDR3 is 14 residues long. The CDR3 DNA reads TGTGCCAGCAGCGTAGTAGGCAGCGCCGATACGCAGTATTTT. It codes for CASSVVGSADTQYF. Full variable domain (outside the CDR3, taken from reference TRBV9 and TRBJ2-3): DSGVTQTPKHLITATGQRVTLRCSPRSGDLSVYWYQQSLDQGLQFLIQYYNGEERAKGNILERFSAQQFPDLHSELNLSSLELGDSALYFCASSVVGSADTQYFGPGTRLTVL.

The V gene is TRBV28, the J gene TRBJ1-5; 7 bases agree with TRBD1. The trim removed 1 base at V and 3 bases at J, leaving 12 bases unmatched. The CDR3 runs 18 residues. CDR1 is MDHEN and CDR2 is SYDVKM in the germline V gene. The CDR3 nucleotides read TGTGCCAGCAGTTTATCTCTCCCGACAGGGCATTTCAATCAGCCCCAGCATTTT. Protein sequence: CASSLSLPTGHFNQPQHF.